This section outlines one T cell receptor (beta chain) sequence together with its context. No antigen is known for it. This record comes from a study of shared clonotypes between healthy human individuals. Study information: A couple of women and a few men aged 18 to 49 made up the donors. Study conclusions and caveats: The diversity represented, both genetic and in exposure history, was limited by few donors. The four-donor shared clonotypes exceeded non-shared clonotypes in generation probability, with non-shared ones scoring lower.

The naive CD8 population came from CD45RO-negative cells selected for CCR7, without terminally differentiated effector memory CD45RA+ cells. Those who donated were healthy HIV-negative adults, with no recent acute infections or vaccinations reported. The CDR3 spans 14 residues. CDR1 MGHRA and CDR2 YSYEKL come from the germline V gene. V was shortened by 4 bases and J by 5 bases, with 15 bases between the two germline ends. The data were produced by immunoSEQ multiplex PCR, yet TCRdb's version contains in-frame clones alone and is incomplete. The sample includes some 2,100,000 clones, 93% of them seen just once.

This clonotype was sampled from a young man in good health. Some clones in this sample may be carry-over from other donors' samples. The chain couples TRBV4-1 to TRBJ2-7; D ambiguous. The sequencing input was naive CD8+ T cells from PBMCs. The DNA of the CDR3 is TGCGCCAGCAGCCCCCCTAAGGACCGGCACGAGCAGTACTTC. Its translation is CASSPPKDRHEQYF.